The 9 T cell receptor beta chains presented below share a single source sample, sequenced in a study of T cells in Graves' hyperthyroidism and ophthalmopathy. What was amplified from RNA transcripts were TCR beta CDR3 regions. With the HTBI primer set, the TCR CDR3 went through a first round of RT-PCR. TCRdb recomputed calls from the multiplex PCR reads with MiXCR, one row per CDR3 protein. The table records around 200,000 distinct CDR3 sequences, around 19% of them present only once. The sequenced material came from blood. These receptors were taken from a man aged 40-50 years with Graves' hyperthyroidism.

The chain couples TRBV12-3 or TRBV12-4 to TRBJ1-4, with 7 bases fitting TRBD1. CDR3 size: 17 residues. The ends lost 4 bases at V and 7 bases at J; junction bases unmatched: 15. DNA for the CDR3: TGTGCCAGCAGTTCCCCCAACCTTGGGACAGTTGGTGAAAAACTGTTTTTT. Translated: CASSSPNLGTVGEKLFF.

This clonotype turned up a few times. This chain links TRBV6-2 or TRBV6-3 with TRBJ1-2; D unresolved. The CDR3 has 15 amino acids. Germline-derived CDR1 and CDR2 are MNHEY and SVGEGT. Deletions cut 2 bases from V and 7 bases from J, with 17 bases between. This CDR3 reads CASSYLPRTLAGYTF. In DNA form, the CDR3 reads TGTGCCAGCAGTTACCTACCTAGGACTCTAGCTGGCTACACCTTC.

This clonotype was detected many times. The CDR3: CASSQRTKTGGLRPQHF. In DNA, the CDR3 is TGTGCCAGCAGCCAAAGAACCAAAACAGGGGGCCTCCGGCCCCAGCATTTT. The chain joins TRBV11-1 to TRBJ1-5; 9 nucleotides align to TRBD1. The trim removed 5 bases at V and 9 bases at J, leaving 17 bases unmatched. This CDR3 region has 17 residues. Germline V gives CDR1 SGHAT, CDR2 FQDESV (reference sequence).

As to this clonotype: A read error may be the cause here, since a much bigger clone is one base away. The V and J genes are TRBV7-3 and TRBJ2-1; TRBD2 matches at 9 bases. The CDR3 is made up of 15 amino acids. From germline, CDR1 is SGHTA and CDR2 FQGTGA. CDR3 nucleotide sequence: TGTGCCAGCAGCTTTAGCGGGGGTGGGTACAATAAGCAGTTCTTC. Translating gives CASSFSGGGYNKQFF.

Comment on this clonotype: This clone may be a read error of a much larger clone one base away. The V call is TRBV10-3, the J call TRBJ2-3, with 7 bases that match TRBD1. The V gene's germline CDR1 is ENHRY and CDR2 SYGVKD. The CDR3 sequence is 16 residues long. After removal of 0 bases from V and 2 bases from J, the junction contained 5 bases not matched to a gene. CDR3 DNA: TGTGCCATCAGTGAGTCGAGGGGACAGACCACAGATACGCAGTATTTT. Residues: CAISESRGQTTDTQYF.

This clonotype was counted at least ten times. The V call is TRBV7-3, the J call TRBJ2-3; D tentatively fits TRBD1 or TRBD2 (5 bases each). V was trimmed by 6 bases and J by 2 bases, leaving 12 bases between them. The CDR3 loop spans 14 amino acids. Germline CDR1 SGHTA, CDR2 FQGTGA. CDR3 nucleotides: TGTGCCAGCAGGTCGGGACGTAACACAGATACGCAGTATTTT. It specifies CASRSGRNTDTQYF.

V is TRBV7-9 and J is TRBJ2-3, with 8 bases fitting TRBD2. This CDR3 is built from 16 residues. Germline V gives CDR1 SEHNR, CDR2 FQNEAQ (reference sequence). V was clipped by 1 base and J by 2 bases; unmatched bases: 5. CDR3 sequence (DNA): TGTGCCAGCAGCTTAGGGCTAGCGGGCCTCACAGATACGCAGTATTTT. Its translation: CASSLGLAGLTDTQYF.

This clonotype was observed at least ten times. The chain joins TRBV2 to TRBJ2-7; 12 nucleotides line up with TRBD1. CDR1 and CDR2 from the germline V gene are SNHLY and FYNNEI. Unmatched junction bases numbered 5, after V lost 5 bases and J lost 3 bases. This CDR3 comprises 15 residues. CDR3 residues: CASSRDRGRFYEQYF. CDR3 bases: TGTGCCAGCAGTAGGGACAGGGGGCGCTTCTACGAGCAGTACTTC.

The sample holds many counts of this clonotype. The CDR3 region is CASRPPGAINTGELFF. The CDR3 nucleotides are TGTGCCAGCAGACCTCCCGGAGCGATAAACACCGGGGAGCTGTTTTTT. The chain joins TRBV7-3 to TRBJ2-2; unclear D gene. The CDR3 loop spans 16 amino acids. Trimming left V 6 bases short and J 2 bases short, with 16 bases between. Per germline, CDR1 SGHTA and CDR2 FQGTGA.